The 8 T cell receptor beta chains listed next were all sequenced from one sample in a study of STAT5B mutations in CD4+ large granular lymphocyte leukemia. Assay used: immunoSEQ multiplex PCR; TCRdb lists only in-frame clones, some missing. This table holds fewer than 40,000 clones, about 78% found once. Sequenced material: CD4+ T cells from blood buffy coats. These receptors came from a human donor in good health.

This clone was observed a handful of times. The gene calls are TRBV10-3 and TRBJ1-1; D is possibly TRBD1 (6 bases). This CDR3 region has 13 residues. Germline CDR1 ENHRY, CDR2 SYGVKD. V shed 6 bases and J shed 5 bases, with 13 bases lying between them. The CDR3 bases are TGTGCCATCAGCTTTGCAGGGGAAACTGAAGCTTTCTTT. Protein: CAISFAGETEAFF.

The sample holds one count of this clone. CDR3 residues: CASSLEWGTQYF. The CDR3 coding sequence is TGCGCCAGCAGCTTGGAGTGGGGTACGCAGTATTTT. V and J are TRBV5-1 and TRBJ2-3, with D hard to call. In germline, CDR1 is SGHRS, CDR2 YFSETQ. This CDR3 has 12 amino acids. Trimming pared 0 bases from V and 8 bases from J, leaving 7 bases between.

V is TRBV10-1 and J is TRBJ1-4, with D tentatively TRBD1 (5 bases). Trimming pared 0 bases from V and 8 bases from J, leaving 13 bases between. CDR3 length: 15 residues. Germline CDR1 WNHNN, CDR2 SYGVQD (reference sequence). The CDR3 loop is CASSESGPPGEKLFF. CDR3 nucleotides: TGCGCCAGCAGTGAGTCGGGACCGCCAGGAGAAAAACTGTTTTTT.

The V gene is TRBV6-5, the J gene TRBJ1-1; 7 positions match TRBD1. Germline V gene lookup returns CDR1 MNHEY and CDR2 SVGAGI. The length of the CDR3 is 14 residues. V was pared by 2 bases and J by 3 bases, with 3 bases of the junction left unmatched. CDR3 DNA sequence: TGTGCCAGCAGTTACGGGACAGCCCACACTGAAGCTTTCTTT. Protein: CASSYGTAHTEAFF.

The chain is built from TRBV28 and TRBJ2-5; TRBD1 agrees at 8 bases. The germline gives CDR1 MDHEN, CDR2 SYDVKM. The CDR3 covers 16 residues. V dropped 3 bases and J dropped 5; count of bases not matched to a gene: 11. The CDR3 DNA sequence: TGTGCCAGCAGTTTTAGTGGACAGGGAGGCCTTGAGACCCAGTACTTC. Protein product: CASSFSGQGGLETQYF.

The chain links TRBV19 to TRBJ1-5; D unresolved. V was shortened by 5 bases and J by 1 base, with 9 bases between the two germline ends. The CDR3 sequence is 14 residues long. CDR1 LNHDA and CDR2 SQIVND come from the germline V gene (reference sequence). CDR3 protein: CASSWGGSNQPQHF. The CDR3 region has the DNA TGTGCCAGTAGTTGGGGAGGGAGCAATCAGCCCCAGCATTTT. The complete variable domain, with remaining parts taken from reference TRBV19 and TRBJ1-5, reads DGGITQSPKYLFRKEGQNVTLSCEQNLNHDAMYWYRQDPGQGLRLIYYSQIVNDFQKGDIAEGYSVSREKKESFPLTVTSAQKNPTAFYLCASSWGGSNQPQHFGDGTRLSIL.

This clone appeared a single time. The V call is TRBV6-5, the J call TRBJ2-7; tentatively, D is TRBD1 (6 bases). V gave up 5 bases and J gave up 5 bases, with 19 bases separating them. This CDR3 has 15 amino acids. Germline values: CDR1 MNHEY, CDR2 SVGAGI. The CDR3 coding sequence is TGTGCCAGCAGTGCAGGGGTTCCGGCTTTTAACGAGCAGTACTTC. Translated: CASSAGVPAFNEQYF.

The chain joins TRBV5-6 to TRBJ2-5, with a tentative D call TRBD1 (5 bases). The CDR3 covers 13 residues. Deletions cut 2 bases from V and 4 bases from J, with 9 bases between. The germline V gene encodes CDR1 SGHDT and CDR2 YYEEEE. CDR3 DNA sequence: TGTGCCAGCAGCTTACCAGGGCCAGAGACCCAGTACTTC. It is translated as CASSLPGPETQYF.